This TCR beta chain was observed in a study of T-cell memory formation after mild COVID-19. In the study overall: Each donor largely had its own TCR clusters.

The V end was cut by 6 bases, the J end by 3 bases, with 11 bases between. The germline gives CDR1 SNHLY, CDR2 FYNNEI. This CDR3 is 14 amino acids long. Study findings and constraints: Mostly located in CM and EM were contracting CD4+ clones, with contracting CD8+ clones located in EMRA.

As for this clonotype: What it recognizes is unknown.

Using constant-segment primers, 5'RACE produced TCR alpha and TCR beta cDNA libraries carrying sample barcodes and UMIs. TCRdb redid the calling of the 5' RACE reads with MiXCR, one entry per CDR3 protein. The sample has some 310,000 distinct CDR3 sequences; 20% to 25% are singletons. This chain joins TRBV2 and TRBJ2-2; D call uncertain. The receptor was isolated from a man aged 18-30 years who had mild COVID-19 (a few samples of this study predate the infection). Cell type and time point are not known. Input material: PBMCs or a T cell subset sorted from them (not recorded which). The CDR3: CASSVLDHTGELFF. The CDR3 DNA reads TGTGCCAGCAGCGTACTTGACCACACCGGGGAGCTGTTTTTT.